This TCR beta chain was sequenced in a study of T cells in narcolepsy (dated by TCRdb to between 2017 and 2018). Looking at the study overall: Healthy control donors were enrolled in the study alongside patients who had narcolepsy type 1 or type 2 (NT1, NT2). The study sought autoreactive T cells targeting hypocretin neuron self-antigens (hypocretin, TRIB2) in narcolepsy patients, using TCR Vbeta sequencing to track clonotypes in blood and CSF.

Library preparation employed the immunoSEQ multiplex PCR assay. The source is immuneACCESS, and TCRdb retained only in-frame sequences with V and J called. Part of the clones is not carried over; for the studies checked, unresolved V genes explain less than half of this, and the remainder is unexplained. The sample table contains around 28,000 clones; only one count was recorded for around 86% of them. Approximately 0.91% of the sample comes from the top ten. The CDR3 goes from the cysteine to the phenylalanine over 13 residues. The kept DNA is CDR3 alone, 39 bases in frame from the first base. The germline ends are 7 bases apart after V is trimmed by 5 bases and J by 0 bases. According to the germline V gene, CDR1 reads SGHVS and CDR2 reads FQNEAQ. Memory CD4+ T cells were sorted ex vivo from peripheral blood of narcolepsy patients and healthy controls for TCR Vbeta sequencing. The table lists this clone with a few counts. No antigen is known for it. Base-call qualities are not available, and no considerably larger clone is one nucleotide away.

The research as a whole found: No sequences matching autoreactive T cell clones were contained in some blood memory CD4+ repertoires from patients and controls. HCRT-specific and TRIB2-specific autoreactive clonotypes were highlighted in plots that compared CD4+ T cell clonotypes in CSF versus blood from the same patient. Patients and controls had comparable numbers of sequenced blood memory CD4+ clonotypes, averaging about 37,000 and 33,000, respectively. According to the report, autoreactive clonotypes were detected serially in the blood of the same patients and of different patients, but not in healthy controls.

The rearranged segments are TRBV7-8 and TRBJ1-1, with no D gene named confidently. The origin of this receptor is a human donor with narcolepsy. Sequencing was performed on CD45RA- memory CD4+ T cells from PBMCs. What this sample's cell subset or site label stands for: memory T cells sorted ex vivo from peripheral blood. Here is the DNA: TGTGCCAGCAGCGCGGGGATGAACACTGAAGCTTTCTTT. Its coded protein is CASSAGMNTEAFF.